What follows is one TCR beta chain and its context. The target antigen is unknown. Data came from immunoSEQ multiplex PCR; TCRdb stores just in-frame clones and leaves some out. This repertoire shows some 40,000 clones, less than 85% found once; its top ten account for approximately 3%. Trimming pared 8 bases from V and 10 bases from J, leaving 21 bases between. The CDR3 extends over 14 amino acids. The germline CDR1 and CDR2 sequences are SGHAT and FQDESV (reference sequence). Indicated time point: recipient sample about 28 days before transplant, after cytoreduction. Samples: about 28 days before transplant, then days 30, 100 and 180 after. This entry is derived from a study of T cell clonotyping in hematopoietic cell transplantation. About the research overall: Pretransplant recipient samples were taken after cytoreduction. Findings of the study overall: Cells were unsorted, so CD4 and CD8 contributions were not separated.

The sample was peripheral blood mononuclear cells, taken before stem cell transplant. The TCR comes from a man in his sixties with acute myeloid leukemia. Some clones in this sample may be carry-over from other donors' samples. This chain uses TRBV11-1 with TRBJ2-1; the D gene is possibly TRBD2 (6 bases). The CDR3 loop reads CASGRSGSGGEQFF. CDR3 DNA: TGTGCCAGCGGCAGGAGCGGGTCCGGGGGAGAGCAGTTCTTC.